These 16 T cell receptor beta chains came from one sample sequenced in a study of blood T cell repertoires in COVID-19. Method: immunoSEQ multiplex PCR; TCRdb's copy keeps in-frame clones and lacks some. The sample yields about 230,000 clones, roughly 80% seen once. Sample: PBMCs or T cells enriched from blood (not recorded which). The receptors come from a man aged 60 to 69 who had recovered from COVID-19.

The gene calls are TRBV19 and TRBJ2-7; D is ambiguous. This CDR3 comprises 14 residues. Looked up from germline, CDR1 is LNHDA and CDR2 is SQIVND (reference sequence). Trimming left V 7 bases short and J 0 bases short, with 13 bases between. The CDR3 spells CASTPGSSSYEQYF. CDR3 coding DNA: TGTGCCAGTACCCCCGGGTCAAGCTCCTACGAGCAGTACTTC.

The rearrangement links TRBV7-8 to TRBJ1-3; a weak D match, TRBD1 (6 bases). The CDR3 has 16 amino acids. V was pared by 5 bases and J by 1 base, with 15 bases between. Germline values: CDR1 SGHVS, CDR2 FQNEAQ. CDR3 loop: CASSQVGGASGNTIYF. As DNA, the CDR3 is TGTGCCAGCAGCCAAGTGGGGGGGGCGTCTGGAAACACCATATATTTT.

This clone occurred a few times. The chain couples TRBV23-1 to TRBJ1-6; the D is unclear. TRBV23-1 has ORF status, its function being uncertain. The CDR3 has 10 residues. Trimming left V 8 bases short and J 7 bases short, with 3 bases between. CDR3 DNA: TGCGCCAGCCAAAATTCACCCCTCCACTTT. Amino acid sequence: CASQNSPLHF.

The chain is built from TRBV7-9 and TRBJ2-1; possibly TRBD2 for D (6 bases). Per the germline V gene, CDR1 is SEHNR and CDR2 is FQNEAQ (reference sequence). CDR3 length: 18 residues. Trimming left V 3 bases short and J 5 bases short, with 23 bases between. The CDR3 nucleotides read TGTGCCAGCAGCTTTGCACTATGGGACTCAATCGGTAACAATGAGCAGTTCTTC. It yields the protein CASSFALWDSIGNNEQFF. Complete variable domain (other parts from reference TRBV7-9 and TRBJ2-1): DTGVSQNPRHKITKRGQNVTFRCDPISEHNRLYWYRQTLGQGPEFLTYFQNEAQLEKSRLLSDRFSAERPKGSFSTLEIQRTEQGDSAMYLCASSFALWDSIGNNEQFFGPGTRLTVL.

The V and J genes are TRBV14 and TRBJ2-7; D is possibly TRBD2 (6 bases). Germline lookup yields CDR1 SGHDN and CDR2 FVKESK. The CDR3 runs 14 residues. V lost 4 bases and J 5 bases, leaving 15 bases between the germline ends. The CDR3 DNA sequence: TGTGCCAGCAGCCCCCTGGGGGGAGGCCACGAGCAGTACTTC. This encodes CASSPLGGGHEQYF.

CDR3 nucleotide sequence: TGTGCCAGTAGAGTAGGGGGCCTCAACACTGAAGCTTTCTTT. Residues: CASRVGGLNTEAFF. The rearrangement joins TRBV19 to TRBJ1-1, with 7 nucleotides matching TRBD1. The CDR3 totals 14 residues. Germline V gives CDR1 LNHDA, CDR2 SQIVND (reference sequence). The V and J ends lost 6 bases and 2 bases, in that order; junction bases with no gene match: 6. Together with reference TRBV19 and TRBJ1-1, the CDR3 gives the full variable domain: DGGITQSPKYLFRKEGQNVTLSCEQNLNHDAMYWYRQDPGQGLRLIYYSQIVNDFQKGDIAEGYSVSREKKESFPLTVTSAQKNPTAFYLCASRVGGLNTEAFFGQGTRLTVV.

This clone was picked up one time. V gene TRBV7-3 combines with J gene TRBJ1-4; tentatively, D is TRBD1 (6 bases). The CDR3 totals 15 residues. Germline-derived CDR1 and CDR2 are SGHTA and FQGTGA. Trimming pared 5 bases from V and 3 bases from J, leaving 13 bases between. The CDR3 coding sequence is TGTGCCAGCAGCGCGACAGGAGAACCTAATGAAAAACTGTTTTTT. It yields the protein CASSATGEPNEKLFF.

The J gene is TRBJ2-1, the V gene TRBV7-6, with 9 bases fitting TRBD2. In germline, CDR1 is SGHVS, CDR2 FNYEAQ. This CDR3 is built from 13 residues. V lost 4 bases to trimming and J lost 10 bases; unmatched junction nucleotides: 5. The CDR3: CASSSSGGREQFF. In DNA, the CDR3 is TGTGCCAGCAGCTCCAGCGGGGGGAGAGAGCAGTTCTTC.

The gene calls are TRBV6-5 and TRBJ2-2; 8 positions match TRBD2. Looked up from germline, CDR1 is MNHEY and CDR2 is SVGAGI. The CDR3 contains 14 residues. Trimming cost V 8 bases and J 4 bases; bases outside gene matches: 6. The chain's CDR3 is CASGREVSTGELFF. The CDR3 DNA sequence: TGTGCCAGCGGGCGGGAGGTATCCACCGGGGAGCTGTTTTTT.

The chain joins TRBV10-3 to TRBJ2-2; maybe TRBD1 (6 bases). Germline V gene data show CDR1 as ENHRY and CDR2 as SYGVKD. This CDR3 has 16 residues. V was clipped by 3 bases and J by 0 bases, with 11 bases between them. The CDR3 coding sequence is TGTGCCATCAGTGAATTACAGGGTACGAACACCGGGGAGCTGTTTTTT. This translates into CAISELQGTNTGELFF.

The chain has TRBV7-8 and TRBJ2-4; D is perhaps TRBD2 (6 bases). With 2 bases removed from V and 7 bases from J, the gap between germline ends came to 12 bases. Germline values: CDR1 SGHVS, CDR2 FQNEAQ. CDR3 length equals 14 residues. The CDR3 DNA follows: TGTGCCAGCAGCTTACGGAGGGACGGGAACATTCAGTACTTC. Translating it yields CASSLRRDGNIQYF.

The rearrangement links TRBV5-1 to TRBJ2-1; 10 nucleotides align to TRBD2. The CDR3 runs to 18 residues. With V trimmed by 0 bases and J by 7 bases, 13 bases remained unmatched. Per the germline V gene, CDR1 is SGHRS and CDR2 is YFSETQ. The CDR3 sequence is CASSLVASGGQISNEQFF. The CDR3 DNA is TGCGCCAGCAGCTTGGTGGCTAGCGGGGGTCAGATCAGTAATGAGCAGTTCTTC.

The chain employs TRBV19 and TRBJ1-5; D possibly corresponds to TRBD1 (5 bases). CDR3 length equals 13 residues. With 6 bases removed from V and 5 bases from J, the gap between germline ends came to 11 bases. Germline V lookup: CDR1 LNHDA, CDR2 SQIVND (reference sequence). The CDR3 protein is CASSPTVDQPQHF. In DNA form, the CDR3 reads TGTGCCAGTAGCCCGACAGTAGATCAGCCCCAGCATTTT. The whole variable domain, remainder taken from reference TRBV19 and TRBJ1-5, is DGGITQSPKYLFRKEGQNVTLSCEQNLNHDAMYWYRQDPGQGLRLIYYSQIVNDFQKGDIAEGYSVSREKKESFPLTVTSAQKNPTAFYLCASSPTVDQPQHFGDGTRLSIL.

The rearrangement links TRBV7-9 to TRBJ2-5; TRBD1 matches at 7 bases. Germline CDR1 is SEHNR and CDR2 is FQNEAQ (reference sequence). J was trimmed by 4 bases and V by 2 bases; bases with no gene match: 4. The CDR3 loop spans 14 amino acids. This CDR3 reads CASSLNQGVETQYF. In DNA form, the CDR3 reads TGTGCCAGCAGCTTAAATCAGGGGGTAGAGACCCAGTACTTC.

The chain employs TRBV2 and TRBJ1-1; D unclear. Per germline, CDR1 SNHLY and CDR2 FYNNEI. The CDR3 is 11 amino acids. The V end was cut by 6 bases, the J end by 6 bases, with 8 bases between. As DNA, the CDR3 is TGTGCCAGCAGGCGAAATTCTGAAGCTTTCTTT. Its translation is CASRRNSEAFF.

This chain uses TRBV7-2 with TRBJ1-1; 9 bases agree with TRBD1. This CDR3 comprises 15 residues. The V segment lost 5 bases and the J segment 4 bases; nucleotides outside the gene matches: 8. Per the germline V gene, CDR1 is SGHTA and CDR2 is FQGNSA. The chain's CDR3 is CASSPQGQGGTEAFF. Written as DNA, the CDR3 is TGTGCCAGCAGCCCACAGGGACAGGGAGGCACTGAAGCTTTCTTT.